This T cell receptor (beta chain) was captured by sequencing in a study of cytomegalovirus exposure and HLA in healthy donors. Study conclusions and caveats: Cytomegalovirus status was reportedly diagnosed by the classifier with high sensitivity and specificity. Several of the most significant clusters appeared linked to common viral pathogens, based on a later analysis.

CDR3 length: 14 residues. Trimming removed 6 bases from V and 4 bases from J; junction bases left unmatched: 5. CDR1 MGHRA and CDR2 YSYEKL come from the germline V gene. With 60 Vbeta and 13 Jbeta primers, the PCR was carried out. TCRdb keeps only in-frame clones here, not all; method: immunoSEQ multiplex PCR. The sample gives approximately 150,000 clones, approximately 82% of which show up once; 9.7% is in the top ten. Worth noting for this clone: Antigen: not known.

Donors were ostensibly healthy at sampling, although undocumented immune exposures were probable. The TCR sequence derives from a woman aged 60 to 75 in good health and CMV-seropositive. This chain links TRBV4-1 with TRBJ1-4; 7 bases are shared with TRBD1. Sequenced: PBMCs. The CDR3 is CASREGQNNEKLFF. CDR3 bases: TGCGCCAGCAGGGAGGGACAGAATAATGAAAAACTGTTTTTT.